Listed here are 2 T cell receptor beta chains from one sample, sequenced in a study of blood T cell repertoires in COVID-19. Only in-frame clones appear in the TCRdb table, and some are missing; sequencing was by immunoSEQ multiplex PCR. This repertoire shows roughly 240,000 clones, around 86% found once; its top ten account for approximately 2.1%. The material sequenced was PBMCs or T cells enriched from blood (not recorded which). Receptors originate from a woman in her fifties or sixties who had recovered from COVID-19.

The chain is built from TRBV15 and TRBJ2-7, with 8 bases aligning to TRBD1. Germline loops: CDR1 LNHNV, CDR2 YYDKDF (reference sequence). The CDR3 consists of 17 residues. Losses at the gene ends were 2 bases for V and 4 bases for J; bases not matched to a gene: 13. The CDR3 DNA follows: TGTGCCACCAGCAGATTCACACAGGGGGTTGGAGGGTACGAGCAGTACTTC. Its translation is CATSRFTQGVGGYEQYF.

The chain is built from TRBV18 and TRBJ2-1; D is perhaps TRBD1 (6 bases). V gave up 3 bases and J gave up 7 bases, with 10 bases separating them. Germline V gives CDR1 KGHSH, CDR2 LQKENI. The CDR3 has 13 amino acids. CDR3 sequence reads: CASSPNQGNEQFF. CDR3 in DNA: TGTGCCAGCTCACCCAATCAGGGGAATGAGCAGTTCTTC.